One and the same sample provided the 17 T cell receptor beta chains below, sequenced in a study of cytomegalovirus exposure and HLA in healthy donors. The PCR ran on 60 Vbeta and 13 Jbeta primers. Sequenced by immunoSEQ multiplex PCR; TCRdb stores in-frame clones only, minus some. The sample holds 200,000 or so clones, roughly 77% seen once. Sequences were obtained from PBMCs. The source of these receptors is a male donor in good health and CMV-seropositive.

The chain couples TRBV5-8 to TRBJ2-7; D perhaps matches TRBD2 (5 bases). Germline V gene sequence: CDR1 SGHTS, CDR2 YDEGEE. V was pared by 4 bases and J by 3 bases, with 14 bases between. The CDR3 has 14 amino acids. The CDR3 protein is CASSRAGSLYEQYF. As DNA, the CDR3 is TGTGCCAGCAGCAGGGCGGGTTCCCTCTACGAGCAGTACTTC.

The chain links TRBV7-9 to TRBJ2-3; TRBD1 aligns across 7 bases. The V gene's germline CDR1 is SEHNR and CDR2 FQNEAQ (reference sequence). Trimming cost V 5 bases and J 4 bases; bases outside gene matches: 18. The length of the CDR3 is 18 residues. In nucleotides, the CDR3 is TGTGCCAGCAGCCCAGAACAGGGGACCCGCCCGGACGCAGATACGCAGTATTTT. Residues: CASSPEQGTRPDADTQYF.

This chain links TRBV6-4 with TRBJ2-2; the match to TRBD1 covers 10 bases. The CDR3 loop spans 15 amino acids. The V gene end was trimmed by 6 bases and the J gene end by 3 bases; junction bases not matched to a gene: 4. From germline, CDR1 is MRHNA and CDR2 SNTAGT. This CDR3 reads CASRRGQGDTGELFF. CDR3 DNA: TGTGCCAGCAGAAGAGGACAGGGGGACACCGGGGAGCTGTTTTTT.

Only a few counts were recorded for this clone. This rearrangement joins TRBV10-3 to TRBJ1-1; D possibly corresponds to TRBD1 (5 bases). The CDR3 contains 14 residues. The V and J ends lost 0 bases and 6 bases respectively, with 11 bases between them. Germline CDR1 is ENHRY and CDR2 is SYGVKD. CDR3 loop: CAISESGGGAEAFF. The CDR3 nucleotides read TGTGCCATCAGTGAGTCGGGGGGAGGAGCTGAAGCTTTCTTT.

This clone was observed a few times. V gene TRBV7-2 combines with J gene TRBJ1-1; perhaps TRBD1 as D (6 bases). CDR1 and CDR2 from the germline V gene are SGHTA and FQGNSA. Trimming pared 0 bases from V and 5 bases from J, leaving 13 bases between. The CDR3 totals 15 residues. CDR3 coding DNA: TGTGCCAGCAGCTTAGCTTTGGGCCAGGGGACTGAAGCTTTCTTT. This translates into CASSLALGQGTEAFF.

The genes are TRBV11-2 and TRBJ2-7, with D perhaps matching TRBD1 (5 bases). The CDR3 has 15 residues. The ends were cut back, 3 bases at V and 2 bases at J, with 14 bases in the middle. Germline CDR1 is SGHAT and CDR2 is FQNNGV. The CDR3 DNA follows: TGTGCCAGCAGCTTTCTAGGGCAGGGTGCCTACGAGCAGTACTTC. This codes for CASSFLGQGAYEQYF.

The chain recombines TRBV18 with TRBJ1-1; D call uncertain. The CDR3 is 13 amino acids. Germline V gives CDR1 KGHSH, CDR2 LQKENI. V lost 2 bases, J lost 1 base, and 5 bases lay in between. CDR3 DNA sequence: TGTGCCAGCTCACCAAACACGAACACTGAAGCTTTCTTT. Amino acid sequence: CASSPNTNTEAFF.

This clone was counted between two and nine times. The chain is built from TRBV7-2 and TRBJ2-5, with a tentative D call TRBD2 (6 bases). Germline CDR1 and CDR2: SGHTA and FQGNSA. With 5 bases removed from V and 4 bases from J, the gap between germline ends came to 17 bases. The CDR3 runs to 15 residues. The CDR3 spells CASSTQTSSRETQYF. The DNA for the CDR3 is TGTGCCAGCAGCACCCAGACTAGTTCAAGAGAGACCCAGTACTTC.

Only one count was recorded for this clone. This chain connects TRBV18 to TRBJ1-5; D perhaps matches TRBD1 (6 bases). Looked up from germline, CDR1 is KGHSH and CDR2 is LQKENI. The germline V and J ends were trimmed by 2 bases and 3 bases, with 11 bases remaining between them. The CDR3 is made up of 15 amino acids. CDR3 residues: CASSPMTGNNQPQHF. CDR3 sequence (DNA): TGTGCCAGCTCACCAATGACAGGAAACAATCAGCCCCAGCATTTT.

V usage is TRBV6-1 and J usage is TRBJ2-3; D is undetermined. The V end lost 6 bases, the J end lost 0 bases, and 13 bases lay between the germline ends. CDR1 is MNHNS and CDR2 is SASEGT in the germline V gene. CDR3 length: 15 residues. The CDR3 here is CASSVDHLSTDTQYF. The CDR3 region has the DNA TGTGCCAGCAGCGTTGATCACTTAAGCACAGATACGCAGTATTTT.

The rearrangement uses TRBV10-3 and TRBJ2-7, with 8 bases fitting TRBD2. The CDR3 loop spans 15 amino acids. The trim removed 4 bases at V and 6 bases at J, leaving 11 bases unmatched. Germline CDR1 ENHRY, CDR2 SYGVKD. The CDR3 bases are TGTGCCATCAGTGGGGGGAGCGGGAGCGGCGTCGAGCAGTACTTC. Amino acids: CAISGGSGSGVEQYF.

This clone was seen a single time. The chain combines TRBV30 with TRBJ1-2; 7 nucleotides agree with TRBD1. The CDR3 runs to 14 residues. CDR1 and CDR2 (germline): GTSNPN, SVGIG (reference sequence). Trimming removed 5 bases from V and 4 bases from J; junction bases left unmatched: 10. Here the CDR3 DNA reads TGTGCCTGGGTTTTTCCTGGGACAGTCTATGGCTACACCTTC. This gives the protein CAWVFPGTVYGYTF.

J is TRBJ2-5 and V is TRBV19; D perhaps matches TRBD2 (5 bases). The CDR3 sequence is 13 residues long. Germline-derived CDR1 and CDR2 are LNHDA and SQIVND (reference sequence). V dropped 3 bases and J dropped 4 bases, with 9 bases sitting between them. The CDR3 nucleotides are TGTGCCAGTAGTATTGAGGGCCGAGAGACCCAGTACTTC. This encodes CASSIEGRETQYF.

The chain combines TRBV9 with TRBJ2-1, with 9 bases aligning to TRBD2. Germline loops: CDR1 SGDLS, CDR2 YYNGEE. The length of the CDR3 is 17 residues. V was pared by 4 bases and J by 4 bases, with 12 bases of the junction left unmatched. The chain's CDR3 is CASSFTPGTSRYNEQFF. CDR3 coding DNA: TGTGCCAGCAGCTTCACCCCCGGGACTAGCCGATACAATGAGCAGTTCTTC.

The genes are TRBV15 and TRBJ2-3; 7 positions agree with TRBD2. This CDR3 spans 15 amino acids. The germline gives CDR1 LNHNV, CDR2 YYDKDF (reference sequence). The V and J ends lost 8 bases and 1 base, in that order; junction bases with no gene match: 9. CDR3 sequence: CATSGRGLGTDTQYF. The CDR3 DNA sequence: TGTGCCACCTCAGGGAGGGGATTGGGCACAGATACGCAGTATTTT.

The chain employs TRBV6-5 and TRBJ2-7; no firm D call. Germline assignment: CDR1 MNHEY and CDR2 SVGAGI. V was shortened by 2 bases and J by 2 bases, with 7 bases between the two germline ends. The CDR3 consists of 13 residues. The CDR3 region is CASSYAPTYEQYF. The CDR3 DNA follows: TGTGCCAGCAGTTACGCTCCTACCTACGAGCAGTACTTC.

This clone was recorded only once. The CDR3 nucleotides read TGTGCCAGCAGCCCGAGACTAGCGGGCCTCCAAGAGACCCAGTACTTC. It yields the protein CASSPRLAGLQETQYF. The rearrangement joins TRBV9 to TRBJ2-5, with 10 nucleotides matching TRBD2. Per germline, CDR1 SGDLS and CDR2 YYNGEE. After removal of 4 bases from V and 1 base from J, the junction contained 7 bases not matched to a gene. CDR3 length: 16 amino acids.